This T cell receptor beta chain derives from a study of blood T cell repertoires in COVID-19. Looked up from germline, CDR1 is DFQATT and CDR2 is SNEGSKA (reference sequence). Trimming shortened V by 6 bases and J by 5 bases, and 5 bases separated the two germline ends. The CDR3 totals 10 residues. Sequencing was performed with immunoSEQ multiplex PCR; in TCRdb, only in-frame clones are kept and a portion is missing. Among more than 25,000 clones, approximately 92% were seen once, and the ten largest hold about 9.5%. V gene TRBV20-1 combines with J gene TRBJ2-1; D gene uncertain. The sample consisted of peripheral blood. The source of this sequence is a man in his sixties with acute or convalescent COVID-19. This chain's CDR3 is CSAYHNEQFF. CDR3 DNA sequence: TGCAGTGCGTATCACAATGAGCAGTTCTTC.